The 8 T cell receptor beta chains below all came from one sample that was sequenced in a study of blood T cell repertoires in COVID-19 (dated by TCRdb to the early 2020s). Library preparation employed the immunoSEQ multiplex PCR assay. Held by TCRdb, this immuneACCESS table contains in-frame sequences only and omits some clones. Under half of the omission traces to an unresolved V gene where checked; the cause of the rest is unknown. In all, the sample holds some 200,000 clones, and 87% of those were seen once. Approximately 10% of the sample comes from the top ten. Source material: PBMCs or T cells enriched from blood (not recorded which). Source of these receptors: a man in his late teens or twenties with acute COVID-19.

The chain couples TRBV30 to TRBJ2-3; no reliable D call. Between the trimmed V and J ends, which lost 3 bases and 1 base, there was a span of 5 bases. The V gene's germline CDR1 is GTSNPN and CDR2 SVGIG (reference sequence). CDR3 length: 12 amino acids. CDR3 loop: CAWSRGTDTQYF. The CDR3 nucleotides are TGTGCCTGGAGCCGTGGCACAGATACGCAGTATTTT.

The V gene is TRBV4-1, the J gene TRBJ2-3; TRBD2 matches 8 bases. The V gene's germline CDR1 is MGHRA and CDR2 YSYEKL. Trimming removed 0 bases from V and 6 bases from J; junction bases left unmatched: 8. This CDR3 has 16 residues. CDR3 sequence (DNA): TGCGCCAGCAGCCAAGAATGGACGGGAGGGCCGGATACGCAGTATTTT. This translates into CASSQEWTGGPDTQYF.

CDR3 region: CASSSPQGGYEQYF. For the CDR3, the DNA is TGTGCCAGCAGCTCCCCACAGGGTGGGTACGAGCAGTACTTC. The chain has TRBV11-2 and TRBJ2-7, with D tentatively TRBD1 (6 bases). The CDR3 is 14 amino acids. V was trimmed by 4 bases and J by 4 bases, leaving 14 bases between them. Germline V CDR1 and CDR2: SGHAT, FQNNGV.

The V call is TRBV19, the J call TRBJ2-1, with D possibly TRBD2 on 6 matching bases. The V end lost 7 bases, the J end lost 3 bases, and 16 bases lay between the germline ends. Germline values: CDR1 LNHDA, CDR2 SQIVND (reference sequence). The CDR3 has 15 amino acids. The CDR3 DNA is TGTGCCAGTACCCCCGGGGGTAGCCTCTACAATGAGCAGTTCTTC. Its translation: CASTPGGSLYNEQFF.

The J gene is TRBJ2-7, the V gene TRBV5-1; 10 bases map to TRBD1. The CDR3 is 15 residues long. CDR1 and CDR2 (germline): SGHRS, YFSETQ. Trimming at V came to 4 bases and at J to 3 bases, leaving 7 bases not matched to a gene. In DNA, the CDR3 is TGCGCCAGCAGCCTCGGGACAGGGGTACACTACGAGCAGTACTTC. The encoded protein is CASSLGTGVHYEQYF.

This clone was observed once. The chain joins TRBV5-4 to TRBJ2-7, with TRBD2 matching 10 bases. Looked up from germline, CDR1 is SGHNT and CDR2 is YYREEE (reference sequence). With 0 bases clipped from V and 7 bases from J, the junction kept 13 bases outside the gene matches. The CDR3 runs to 17 residues. The CDR3 nucleotides read TGTGCCAGCAGCTTGGCCTTAGGACTAGCGGAACTTACGGAGCAGTACTTC. As protein: CASSLALGLAELTEQYF.

This sequence joins TRBV19 and TRBJ1-6; 7 bases map to TRBD1. The CDR3 has 15 amino acids. Unmatched junction bases numbered 2, after V lost 5 bases and J lost 1 base. Germline V CDR1 and CDR2: LNHDA, SQIVND (reference sequence). The CDR3 here is CASSPTGSYNSPLHF. The CDR3 bases are TGTGCCAGTAGTCCGACAGGGTCCTATAATTCACCCCTCCACTTT.

The chain joins TRBV4-3 to TRBJ1-2; D gene ambiguous. The V end lost 0 bases, the J end lost 4 bases, and 9 bases lay between the germline ends. The CDR3 spans 14 residues. From germline, CDR1 is LGHNA and CDR2 YSLEER. The CDR3 sequence: CASSQDFAVYGYTF. The CDR3 nucleotides read TGCGCCAGCAGCCAAGATTTTGCAGTCTATGGCTACACCTTC.